A selection of T cell receptor beta chains follows, all from one sample in a study of T cell repertoires in ileal Crohn's disease. Assay: immunoSEQ multiplex PCR; the TCRdb copy retains only in-frame clones and omits some. Counted here are several thousand clones, more than 80% occurring once; the ten biggest clones make up about 6%. The specimen was ileal tissue. The receptors were gathered from an adult with Crohn's disease. CDR3s include the opening cysteine and the closing phenylalanine or tryptophan. The D gene is left open where the match is weak. For some rows the clone size is stated as once, few or many, or as a class when expanded; others skip it.

d_gene: NA; v_gene: TRBV5-6; j_gene: TRBJ2-7; abundance: once; CDR3nt: TGTGCCAGCAGCATCGGAGGGAGATCCTACGAGCAGTACTTC; CDR3aa: CASSIGGRSYEQYF
d_gene: NA; v_gene: TRBV2; j_gene: TRBJ2-1; abundance: NA; CDR3nt: TGTGCCAGCAGTGCCGAAAGGCAGGGGCTTTACAATGAGCAGTTCTTC; CDR3aa: CASSAERQGLYNEQFF
d_gene: TRBD1; v_gene: TRBV7-9; j_gene: TRBJ2-1; abundance: NA; CDR3nt: TGTGCCAGCAGTACCAATTCCGGGACAGGGTACAATGAGCAGTTCTTC; CDR3aa: CASSTNSGTGYNEQFF
d_gene: NA; v_gene: TRBV7-2; j_gene: TRBJ2-2; abundance: NA; CDR3nt: TGTGCCAGCAACCCCGAGATAAACACCGGGGAGCTGTTTTTT; CDR3aa: CASNPEINTGELFF
d_gene: NA; v_gene: TRBV5-5; j_gene: TRBJ1-5; abundance: NA; CDR3nt: TGTGCCAGCAGCTTGGGACCCGGACTGATTAGCAATCAGCCCCAGCATTTT; CDR3aa: CASSLGPGLISNQPQHF
d_gene: NA; v_gene: TRBV28; j_gene: TRBJ1-4; abundance: NA; CDR3nt: TGTGCCAGCCAACCAGGGGCAGGGGAAAAACTGTTTTTT; CDR3aa: CASQPGAGEKLFF
d_gene: TRBD1; v_gene: TRBV7-9; j_gene: TRBJ2-3; abundance: NA; CDR3nt: TGTGCCAGCAGCCAGACAGGGATAGATACGCAGTATTTT; CDR3aa: CASSQTGIDTQYF
d_gene: NA; v_gene: TRBV10-3; j_gene: TRBJ1-5; abundance: NA; CDR3nt: TGTGCCATCAAGGGGGTAGGCAATCAGCCTCAGCATTTT; CDR3aa: CAIKGVGNQPQHF
d_gene: TRBD1; v_gene: TRBV6-1; j_gene: TRBJ2-7; abundance: few; CDR3nt: TGTGCCAGCAGTGAAGCTAGGACAGGGAGCTCCTACGAGCAGTACTTC; CDR3aa: CASSEARTGSSYEQYF
d_gene: NA; v_gene: TRBV28; j_gene: TRBJ2-3; abundance: NA; CDR3nt: TGTGCCAGCAGGACTAGCACAGATACGCAGTATTTT; CDR3aa: CASRTSTDTQYF
d_gene: NA; v_gene: TRBV7-9; j_gene: TRBJ2-2; abundance: NA; CDR3nt: TGTGCCAGCAGCTTGGGCTCAGGGTCCGGGGAGCTGTTTTTT; CDR3aa: CASSLGSGSGELFF
d_gene: NA; v_gene: TRBV2; j_gene: TRBJ2-4; abundance: NA; CDR3nt: TGTGCCAGCAACCGCCTAGCGGAGGGGGAGTACTTC; CDR3aa: CASNRLAEGEYF
d_gene: TRBD2; v_gene: TRBV30; j_gene: TRBJ2-3; abundance: once; CDR3nt: TGTGCCTGGAGTATGAGCGGGGGGTTCACAGATACGCAGTATTTT; CDR3aa: CAWSMSGGFTDTQYF
d_gene: NA; v_gene: TRBV28; j_gene: TRBJ1-4; abundance: NA; CDR3nt: TGTGCCAGCAGTTTATTCGGGGGACCAACCGCAACTAATGAAAAACTGTTTTTT; CDR3aa: CASSLFGGPTATNEKLFF
d_gene: NA; v_gene: TRBV30; j_gene: TRBJ2-1; abundance: NA; CDR3nt: TGTGCCTGGAGTGATGGAGGTGCGCAGTTCTTC; CDR3aa: CAWSDGGAQFF
d_gene: NA; v_gene: TRBV5-5; j_gene: TRBJ1-3; abundance: NA; CDR3nt: TGTGCCAGCAGCTTCTACAGGGTGTCTGGAAACACCATATATTTT; CDR3aa: CASSFYRVSGNTIYF